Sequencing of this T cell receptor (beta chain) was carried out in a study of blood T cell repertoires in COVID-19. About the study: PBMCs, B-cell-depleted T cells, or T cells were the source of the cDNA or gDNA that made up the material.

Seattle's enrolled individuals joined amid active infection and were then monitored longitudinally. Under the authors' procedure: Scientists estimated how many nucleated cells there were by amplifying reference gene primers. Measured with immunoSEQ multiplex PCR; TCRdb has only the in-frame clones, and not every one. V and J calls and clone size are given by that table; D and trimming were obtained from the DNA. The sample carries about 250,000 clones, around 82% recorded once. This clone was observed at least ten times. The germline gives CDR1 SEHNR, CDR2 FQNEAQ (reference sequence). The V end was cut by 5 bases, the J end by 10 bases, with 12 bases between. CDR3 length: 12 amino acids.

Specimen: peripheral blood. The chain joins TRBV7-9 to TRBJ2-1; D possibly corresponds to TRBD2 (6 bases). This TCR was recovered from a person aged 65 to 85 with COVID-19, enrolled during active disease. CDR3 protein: CASSQTSLEQFF. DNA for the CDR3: TGTGCCAGCAGCCAGACTAGTTTGGAGCAGTTCTTC. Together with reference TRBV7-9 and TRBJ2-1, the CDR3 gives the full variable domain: DTGVSQNPRHKITKRGQNVTFRCDPISEHNRLYWYRQTLGQGPEFLTYFQNEAQLEKSRLLSDRFSAERPKGSFSTLEIQRTEQGDSAMYLCASSQTSLEQFFGPGTRLTVL.